The 25 T cell receptor beta chains in this list originate from one sample, sequenced in a study of T cell clonotyping in hematopoietic cell transplantation. TCRdb's table, derived via immunoSEQ multiplex PCR, lists solely in-frame clones and lacks some. The sample consists of about 9,300 clones, about 86% of them appearing once. The source was PBMCs, collected 180 days after allogeneic stem cell transplant. These TCRs come from a human patient who had an allogeneic stem cell transplant, so the T cells may come from the graft donor. The donor label of this sample is uncertain. Some clones in this sample may be carry-over from other donors' samples.

The J gene is TRBJ1-2, the V gene TRBV11-3; 7 bases align to TRBD1. Germline CDR1 and CDR2: SGHNT and YENEEA. The CDR3 runs 13 residues. Trimming removed 5 bases from V and 13 bases from J; junction bases left unmatched: 13. CDR3 DNA: TGTGCCAGCAGCATCGGGGACAGTTGGGTACCCACCTTC. It is translated as CASSIGDSWVPTF.

The CDR3 DNA is TGTGCCAGCAGTGAACTAATCCTGACGGCAATCTATGGCTACACCTTC. Protein: CASSELILTAIYGYTF. This rearrangement joins TRBV6-1 to TRBJ1-2; D remains ambiguous. There are 16 residues in the CDR3. From germline, CDR1 is MNHNS and CDR2 SASEGT. With 2 bases removed from V and 4 bases from J, the gap between germline ends came to 17 bases.

The chain links TRBV11-2 to TRBJ2-2; 10 bases map to TRBD2. This CDR3 region has 14 residues. Germline lookup yields CDR1 SGHAT and CDR2 FQNNGV. V trimming: 5 bases; J trimming: 4 bases; junction bases outside the gene matches: 1. The CDR3 sequence: CASSRTSGTGELFF. Here the CDR3 DNA reads TGTGCCAGCAGCCGGACTAGCGGCACCGGGGAGCTGTTTTTT.

Of note for this clone: At one end, the junction sequence differs from germline, possibly due to a read error. V usage is TRBV5-1 and J usage is TRBJ2-7; 8 nucleotides match TRBD2. This CDR3 region has 15 residues. The germline V gene encodes CDR1 SGHRS and CDR2 YFSETQ. CDR3 in DNA: TGTGCCAGCAGCCGGGACCGAGGGACTAGAAACGAGCAGTACTTC. The encoded protein is CASSRDRGTRNEQYF. The whole variable domain, remainder taken from reference TRBV5-1 and TRBJ2-7, is KAGVTQTPRYLIKTRGQQVTLSCSPISGHRSVSWYQQTPGQGLQFLFEYFSETQRNKGNFPGRFSGRQFSNSRSEMNVSTLELGDSALYLCASSRDRGTRNEQYFGPGTRLTVT.

The rearrangement joins TRBV19 to TRBJ2-7; TRBD2 might be the D (6 bases). CDR3 length equals 17 residues. Germline V CDR1 and CDR2: LNHDA, SQIVND (reference sequence). V shed 0 bases and J shed 2 bases, with 17 bases lying between them. CDR3 nucleotides: TGTGCCAGTAGTATAGATTACTCCTGGGGGGTGACCTACGAGCAGTACTTC. Amino acid sequence: CASSIDYSWGVTYEQYF.

The gene calls are TRBV18 and TRBJ1-6; D might be TRBD1 (6 bases). Germline V gene sequence: CDR1 KGHSH, CDR2 LQKENI. Trimming stripped 5 bases from V and 8 bases from J, with 19 bases between. The CDR3 sequence is 16 residues long. CDR3 nucleotide sequence: TGTGCCAGCTCATCGGGTGACAGGTTATTGGATTCACCCCTCCACTTT. This translates into CASSSGDRLLDSPLHF.

The chain has TRBV10-3 and TRBJ2-7; 10 nucleotides agree with TRBD2. CDR1 and CDR2 from the germline V gene are ENHRY and SYGVKD. The V gene end was trimmed by 3 bases and the J gene end by 3 bases; junction bases not matched to a gene: 8. This CDR3 has 16 residues. The CDR3 loop is CAISDLTSGIHYEQYF. The CDR3 DNA is TGTGCCATCAGTGACTTAACTAGCGGGATACACTACGAGCAGTACTTC.

The chain couples TRBV5-4 to TRBJ2-7, with 7 bases matching TRBD1. Germline V lookup: CDR1 SGHNT, CDR2 YYREEE (reference sequence). The trim removed 5 bases at V and 2 bases at J, leaving 7 bases unmatched. The CDR3 spans 14 residues. CDR3 nucleotide sequence: TGTGCCAGCAGAGATGGACAGGTAACCTACGAGCAGTACTTC. Translating it yields CASRDGQVTYEQYF.

This clone was seen just once. This chain links TRBV6-5 with TRBJ2-5; no clear D gene. The length of the CDR3 is 15 residues. Trimming left V 3 bases short and J 1 base short, with 12 bases between. Germline CDR1 is MNHEY and CDR2 is SVGAGI. CDR3 amino acids: CASSYLFPLQETQYF. The CDR3 DNA follows: TGTGCCAGCAGTTATCTTTTTCCCCTCCAAGAGACCCAGTACTTC.

J is TRBJ2-5 and V is TRBV5-8, with no clear D. The germline CDR1 and CDR2 sequences are SGHTS and YDEGEE. Trimming took off 0 bases at V and 1 base at J, with 13 bases between the two ends. The CDR3 sequence is 16 residues long. Written as DNA, the CDR3 is TGTGCCAGCAGCTTGGCCGGATGGCAGTTCCAAGAGACCCAGTACTTC. As protein: CASSLAGWQFQETQYF.

For the CDR3, the DNA is TGTGCCAGCAGCCGACTTGGGACTAACACAGATACGCAGTATTTT. It translates to CASSRLGTNTDTQYF. The rearrangement uses TRBV7-3 and TRBJ2-3; 7 nucleotides match TRBD2. CDR1 and CDR2 (germline): SGHTA, FQGTGA. The V gene end was trimmed by 5 bases and the J gene end by 2 bases; junction bases not matched to a gene: 7. The CDR3 sequence is 15 residues long.

This chain connects TRBV10-3 to TRBJ2-3; TRBD1 agrees at 7 bases. The J segment lost 5 bases and the V segment lost 3 bases, leaving 8 bases of the junction unmatched. In germline, CDR1 is ENHRY, CDR2 SYGVKD. The CDR3 runs 15 residues. As DNA, the CDR3 is TGTGCCATCAGTGATAAGACAGGGTCATTAGATACGCAGTATTTT. Its protein is CAISDKTGSLDTQYF.

This chain links TRBV9 with TRBJ2-3; 12 bases fit TRBD2. The CDR3 has 18 residues. V gave up 4 bases and J gave up 0 bases; unmatched junction bases: 9. Looked up from germline, CDR1 is SGDLS and CDR2 is YYNGEE. DNA of the CDR3: TGTGCCAGCAGCATACTAGCGGGGGGACCCCAGAGCACAGATACGCAGTATTTT. Residues: CASSILAGGPQSTDTQYF.

This chain connects TRBV27 to TRBJ1-2; D unclear. Germline CDR1 is MNHEY and CDR2 is SMNVEV (reference sequence). The CDR3 spans 14 residues. The V end lost 2 bases, the J end lost 4 bases, and 11 bases lay between the germline ends. The CDR3 protein is CASSLDTRVYGYTF. The CDR3 region has the DNA TGTGCCAGCAGTTTAGACACCAGAGTCTATGGCTACACCTTC.

This chain links TRBV6-5 with TRBJ2-7; 7 bases agree with TRBD1. The V segment lost 6 bases and the J segment 7 bases; nucleotides outside the gene matches: 12. The CDR3 length is 14 residues. CDR1 MNHEY and CDR2 SVGAGI come from the germline V gene. The CDR3, as DNA: TGTGCCAGCAGACCACGACGGACAGGATTTGAGCAGTACTTC. This translates into CASRPRRTGFEQYF.

This clone was seen only once. The rearrangement links TRBV7-6 to TRBJ1-1, with 7 bases aligning to TRBD1. The trim removed 4 bases at V and 10 bases at J, leaving 9 bases unmatched. This CDR3 has 13 residues. Germline loops: CDR1 SGHVS, CDR2 FNYEAQ. CDR3 in amino acids: CASSSRQGGRAFF. CDR3 nucleotide sequence: TGTGCCAGCAGCTCGAGACAGGGAGGTAGAGCTTTCTTT.

The V gene is TRBV9, the J gene TRBJ2-2; 10 bases are shared with TRBD1. Germline lookup yields CDR1 SGDLS and CDR2 YYNGEE. Trimming cost V 4 bases and J 6 bases; bases outside gene matches: 9. This CDR3 has 16 amino acids. The CDR3 nucleotides are TGTGCCAGCAGCCCGCGACAGGGGGCAGGGGCCGGGGAGCTGTTTTTT. This gives the protein CASSPRQGAGAGELFF. The full variable domain, completed using reference TRBV9 and TRBJ2-2, is DSGVTQTPKHLITATGQRVTLRCSPRSGDLSVYWYQQSLDQGLQFLIQYYNGEERAKGNILERFSAQQFPDLHSELNLSSLELGDSALYFCASSPRQGAGAGELFFGEGSRLTVL.

V usage is TRBV7-8 and J usage is TRBJ2-7; D remains unclear. V was shortened by 4 bases and J by 7 bases, with 14 bases between the two germline ends. Germline assignment: CDR1 SGHVS and CDR2 FQNEAQ. The length of the CDR3 is 13 residues. CDR3 sequence: CASSSDGRAEQYF. DNA of the CDR3: TGTGCCAGCAGCTCGGACGGACGGGCAGAGCAGTACTTC.

The J gene is TRBJ2-2, the V gene TRBV6-5, with D uncertain. The germline CDR1 and CDR2 sequences are MNHEY and SVGAGI. CDR3 size: 13 residues. The V gene lost 5 bases and the J gene lost 7 bases, with 11 bases spanning the gap. CDR3 sequence: CASSRRSGGELFF. CDR3 bases: TGTGCCAGCAGTCGGCGGTCGGGCGGGGAGCTGTTTTTT.

The rearrangement joins TRBV6-6 to TRBJ1-3; the D gene is possibly TRBD1 (5 bases). The germline CDR1 and CDR2 sequences are MNHNY and SVGAGI (reference sequence). This CDR3 contains 13 residues. Trimming pared 10 bases from V and 7 bases from J, leaving 17 bases between. The DNA for the CDR3 is TGTGCCACTACGTGGGGCCTCGGGAACACCATATATTTT. Amino acid sequence: CATTWGLGNTIYF.

This chain uses TRBV6-6 with TRBJ1-1; D ambiguous. Germline values: CDR1 MNHNY, CDR2 SVGAGI (reference sequence). The V and J ends lost 2 bases and 1 base respectively, with 8 bases between them. The CDR3 loop spans 14 amino acids. The CDR3 region is CASSYIGRNTEAFF. The CDR3 nucleotides are TGTGCCAGCAGTTACATAGGGAGGAACACTGAAGCTTTCTTT.

The chain is built from TRBV4-1 and TRBJ2-7; 10 positions agree with TRBD1. The germline V gene encodes CDR1 MGHRA and CDR2 YSYEKL. With V trimmed by 0 bases and J by 4 bases, 9 bases remained unmatched. CDR3 size: 17 residues. The CDR3 spells CASSQETWDRGIYEQYF. The CDR3 nucleotides are TGCGCCAGCAGCCAAGAGACGTGGGACAGGGGTATTTACGAGCAGTACTTC.

The rearrangement joins TRBV5-8 to TRBJ1-5, with D uncertain. V lost 0 bases and J 6 bases, leaving 19 bases between the germline ends. In germline, CDR1 is SGHTS, CDR2 YDEGEE. The CDR3 covers 17 residues. The CDR3 DNA reads as TGTGCCAGCAGCTTGGGTTTCGCAGGTCCGAAGAGTCAGCCCCAGCATTTT. Its translation: CASSLGFAGPKSQPQHF. Based on the CDR3 plus reference TRBV5-8 and TRBJ1-5, the full variable domain is EAGVTQSPTHLIKTRGQQATLRCSPISGHTSVYWYQQALGLGLQFLLWYDEGEERNRGNFPPRFSGRQFPNYSSELNVNALELEDSALYLCASSLGFAGPKSQPQHFGDGTRLSIL.

The genes are TRBV29-1 and TRBJ2-3; TRBD2 is a possible D gene (7 bases). CDR1 is SQVTM and CDR2 is ANQGSEA in the germline V gene. This CDR3 is 15 amino acids long. Trimming shortened V by 6 bases and J by 1 base, and 17 bases separated the two germline ends. CDR3 DNA sequence: TGCAGCGTCGTGACCGGCGGGGGCCGCACAGATACGCAGTATTTT. The encoded protein is CSVVTGGGRTDTQYF.

The chain links TRBV6-1 to TRBJ1-2, with 9 positions matching TRBD1. With 8 bases clipped from V and 3 bases from J, the junction kept 4 bases outside the gene matches. Germline CDR1 reads MNHNS; CDR2 reads SASEGT. The CDR3 covers 13 residues. CDR3 loop: CASGGQGYYGYTF. The CDR3 DNA sequence: TGTGCCAGCGGGGGACAGGGATACTATGGCTACACCTTC.